Listed below are T cell receptor beta chains from one sample, sequenced in a study of spatial heterogeneity in lung cancer. Using its own MiXCR run on the 5' RACE reads, TCRdb lists one record per CDR3 protein. Of about 47,000 distinct CDR3 sequences in the sample, roughly 10% were seen once. This material consisted of PBMCs, taken at follow-up. Receptor source: a male donor with early-stage non-small cell lung cancer. Both conserved end residues are part of each CDR3. Fields, in order: J gene, D gene, V gene, clone size, CDR3 DNA, CDR3 protein. The D gene is left open where the match is weak. Expanded clones get a size class; other rows say once, few or many, or leave the size out.

TRBJ2-1 | NA | TRBV30 | many | TGTGCCTGGAGTGTAGAAAGGAATTGGGGTGAGCAGTTCTTC | CAWSVERNWGEQFF
TRBJ2-3 | TRBD2 | TRBV20-1 | many | TGCAGTGCTAGAGTGAGGGGACTAGAAGAGCGCAAGAAACACAAAGATACGCAGTATTTT | CSARVRGLEERKKHKDTQYF
TRBJ2-1 | NA | TRBV6-5 | many | TGTGCCAGCAGTTTCCTGGTCCGCAGGAATGAGCAGTTCTTC | CASSFLVRRNEQFF
TRBJ2-5 | TRBD2 | TRBV10-3 | many | TGTGCCATCAAGCGGGCGGGAGGAGAGACCCAGTACTTC | CAIKRAGGETQYF
TRBJ2-7 | TRBD2 | TRBV6-5 | many | TGTGCCAGCAGTTACTCGCAAGTTGCTAGCGGCTACGAGCAGTACTTC | CASSYSQVASGYEQYF
TRBJ2-7 | NA | TRBV5-1 | many | TGCGCCAGCAGCCCGGACGATAGGGAGCAGTACTTC | CASSPDDREQYF
TRBJ1-2 | NA | TRBV7-2 | NA | TGTGCCAGCAGCTTAGACGCTAACTATGGCTACACCTTC | CASSLDANYGYTF
TRBJ2-2 | NA | TRBV7-2 | NA | TGTGCCAGCAGCTTAGTGCTGGGGCCGAACACCGGGGAGCTGTTTTTT | CASSLVLGPNTGELFF
TRBJ1-2 | NA | TRBV4-1 | NA | TGCGCCAGCAGCCAAGAAACAGGGCAACGCGGCTACACCTTC | CASSQETGQRGYTF
TRBJ1-6 | TRBD1 | TRBV4-3 | NA | TGCGCCAGCAGCCGAAAAGACGTTCGGGACAGGGGGAGTTCACCCCTCCACTTT | CASSRKDVRDRGSSPLHF
TRBJ2-5 | TRBD1 | TRBV27 | NA | TGTGCCAGCAGTTCCACCTCCTGGACAGGGAAAGAGACCCAGTACTTC | CASSSTSWTGKETQYF
TRBJ1-2 | NA | TRBV20-1 | many | TGCAGTGCCCACAGGGACGGCTACACCTTC | CSAHRDGYTF
TRBJ2-3 | NA | TRBV7-2 | NA | TGTGCCAGCAGACCAGGCGGAGCTAGCACAGATACGCAGTATTTT | CASRPGGASTDTQYF
TRBJ2-4 | NA | TRBV7-2 | many | TGTGCCAGCAGCTTTCCCACCTCCGCCAAAAACATTCAGTACTTC | CASSFPTSAKNIQYF
TRBJ2-3 | TRBD2 | TRBV6-6 | NA | TGTGCCAGCAGTTACTCCACTAGCGGGAGGGATACGCAGTATTTT | CASSYSTSGRDTQYF
TRBJ1-2 | NA | TRBV28 | NA | TGTGCCAGCACTCAGGCAGTGGCTAACTATGGCTACACCTTC | CASTQAVANYGYTF
TRBJ1-3 | NA | TRBV29-1 | many | TGCAGCGTTGATGGGGGGGCCGTTGGAAACACCATATATTTT | CSVDGGAVGNTIYF
TRBJ2-5 | NA | TRBV4-3 | many | TGCGCCAGCAGCCAGCAAGCTCTTCAGGGCCAAGAGACCCAGTACTTC | CASSQQALQGQETQYF
TRBJ2-3 | NA | TRBV20-1 | many | TGTGCCCCTAGCGACGGCACAGATACGCAGTATTTT | CAPSDGTDTQYF
TRBJ1-2 | NA | TRBV7-2 | many | TGTGCCAGCAGCTTAGATGGAGGGGTGAACTATGGCTACACCTTC | CASSLDGGVNYGYTF
TRBJ1-2 | NA | TRBV9 | many | TGTGCCAGCAGCAGCAACAGGGATGGCTACACCTTC | CASSSNRDGYTF
TRBJ2-3 | NA | TRBV23-1 | NA | TGCGCCAGCAGTCAAAGCCTAGTTTACACAGATACGCAGTATTTT | CASSQSLVYTDTQYF
TRBJ1-3 | NA | TRBV7-9 | many | TGTGCCAGCAGCGCCCCAAACACCATGTATTTT | CASSAPNTMYF
TRBJ1-1 | NA | TRBV29-1 | many | TGCAGCGGGACTTATTTGAACACTGAAGCTTTCTTT | CSGTYLNTEAFF
TRBJ2-1 | NA | TRBV6-2/TRBV6-3 | NA | TGTGCCAGCAGTTACTCGAAGCTTTTCAGCGATGAGCAGTTCTTC | CASSYSKLFSDEQFF
TRBJ2-3 | NA | TRBV12-3/TRBV12-4 | NA | TGTGCCAGCAGTCACCCCCCAGCCACGCAGTATTTT | CASSHPPATQYF
TRBJ1-1 | TRBD1 | TRBV18 | many | TGTGCCAGCTCAGCCAGGGGGGAAGCTTTCTTT | CASSARGEAFF
TRBJ1-4 | TRBD1 | TRBV4-1 | many | TGCGCCAGCAGCCAAGCGGTGACAGGGAAAGGGCCCCCATGGGGTGAAAAACTGTTTTTT | CASSQAVTGKGPPWGEKLFF
TRBJ2-2 | NA | TRBV2 | many | TGTGCCAGCAGTGAAGACAGGACCACCGGGGAGCTGTTTTTT | CASSEDRTTGELFF
TRBJ2-2 | TRBD2 | TRBV4-1 | NA | TGCGCCAGCAGCCAAAAACTAGCGGGATCCACCGGGGAGCTGTTTTTT | CASSQKLAGSTGELFF
TRBJ1-2 | NA | TRBV12-3/TRBV12-4 | NA | TGTGCCAGCAGTTTCCTGGGGAACGGCTACACCTTC | CASSFLGNGYTF
TRBJ2-2 | NA | TRBV5-5 | few | TGTGCCAGCAGCTGGGGGCAGATTAAGAACACCGGGGAGCTGTTTTTT | CASSWGQIKNTGELFF
TRBJ2-1 | TRBD1 | TRBV6-6 | NA | TGTGCCAGCAGGAAAGGAAGGGGGCGGTACAATGAGCAGTTCTTC | CASRKGRGRYNEQFF
TRBJ1-5 | NA | TRBV10-3 | NA | TGTGCCATCAGTGAGTTGCCCCCTGGGCCCCAGCATTTT | CAISELPPGPQHF
TRBJ2-1 | NA | TRBV3-1 | many | TGTGCCAGCAGCCCCAGCTGGGGTGGACACAATGAGCAGTTCTTC | CASSPSWGGHNEQFF
TRBJ1-5 | NA | TRBV20-1 | few | TGCAGTGCTATAACCCAGGGGCCTCAGCCCCAGCATTTT | CSAITQGPQPQHF
TRBJ1-3 | NA | TRBV11-2 | NA | TGTGCCAGCAGCCCCTCCGGGCCCAACACCATATATTTT | CASSPSGPNTIYF
TRBJ1-5 | NA | TRBV15 | few | TGTGCCACCAGCAGTTTTTTGGGGATCCAGCCCCAGCATTTT | CATSSFLGIQPQHF
TRBJ2-3 | NA | TRBV7-2 | few | TGTGCCAGCAGCTTCGACGGAACCACAGATACGCAGTATTTT | CASSFDGTTDTQYF
TRBJ2-3 | NA | TRBV4-3 | many | TGCGCCAGCAGCCTAGGGCGGAGTGGCACAGATACGCAGTATTTT | CASSLGRSGTDTQYF
TRBJ1-5 | NA | TRBV6-2/TRBV6-3 | many | TGTGCCAGCAGTACCGGGACAACCCGCCTCTGGAGTAGCAATCAGCCCCAGCATTTT | CASSTGTTRLWSSNQPQHF
TRBJ2-3 | NA | TRBV12-3/TRBV12-4 | many | TGTGCCAGCAGTTTAGACAGGGCAGATACGCAGTATTTT | CASSLDRADTQYF
TRBJ2-1 | TRBD2 | TRBV20-1 | many | TGCAGTGCTAGAGATGCTCAAGCGGGGGTCTACAATGAGCAGTTCTTC | CSARDAQAGVYNEQFF
TRBJ2-7 | TRBD2 | TRBV11-1 | few | TGTGCCAGCAGCCCCGGGACTAGCTTCGAGCAGTACTTC | CASSPGTSFEQYF
TRBJ2-7 | NA | TRBV2 | many | TGTGCCATCCACCGGGACGATGGGTACGAGCAGTACTTC | CAIHRDDGYEQYF
TRBJ1-2 | TRBD1 | TRBV6-2/TRBV6-3 | few | TGTGCCAGCAGTCGACAGGGACCTAACTATGGCTACACCTTC | CASSRQGPNYGYTF
TRBJ2-7 | TRBD2 | TRBV20-1 | many | TGCAGTGCTAGTCCACGGAGCGGGGGAAGTTACGAGCAGTACTTC | CSASPRSGGSYEQYF
TRBJ1-5 | TRBD1 | TRBV18 | NA | TGTGCCAGCTCACCACTGCAGGGGGACCAGCCCCAGCATTTT | CASSPLQGDQPQHF
TRBJ2-3 | TRBD2 | TRBV5-4 | NA | TGTGCCAGCAGCTTGGAGCTAGCGGGCACAGATACGCAGTATTTT | CASSLELAGTDTQYF
TRBJ1-4 | NA | TRBV20-1 | NA | TGCAGTGCTAGAGATTGGACGCCAACTAATGAAAAACTGTTTTTT | CSARDWTPTNEKLFF
TRBJ2-5 | NA | TRBV2 | many | TGTGCCAGCAGAAAAGGGACGGTCCTCCAAGAGACCCAGTACTTC | CASRKGTVLQETQYF
TRBJ1-2 | TRBD1 | TRBV29-1 | many | TGCAGCACGGGACAGCTCGACTATGGCTACACCTTC | CSTGQLDYGYTF
TRBJ2-7 | TRBD1 | TRBV5-8 | NA | TGTGCCAGCTCGCCTAGGGGGCGGTCCTACGAGCAGTACTTC | CASSPRGRSYEQYF
TRBJ2-1 | TRBD1 | TRBV5-1 | many | TGCGCCACCAAACAGACAGGGTCCGTCAATGAGCAGTTCTTC | CATKQTGSVNEQFF
TRBJ2-2 | NA | TRBV5-1 | NA | TGCGCCAGCAGCTTGCGTAGTCAGAACACCGGGGAGCTGTTTTTT | CASSLRSQNTGELFF
TRBJ1-2 | TRBD1 | TRBV7-2 | NA | TGTGCCAGCAGCCGGGGAGTCCGGGGACAGTCCACGTATGGCTACACCTTC | CASSRGVRGQSTYGYTF